This T cell receptor beta chain was sequenced in a study of T cells in Graves' hyperthyroidism and ophthalmopathy. Researchers amplified the TCR beta CDR3 regions from RNA transcripts. Initially, a first-round RT-PCR of the TCR CDR3 employed the HTBI primer set. TCRdb reanalysed the multiplex PCR reads using MiXCR and keeps one entry per CDR3 protein. The sample lists 250,000 to 400,000 distinct CDR3 sequences, roughly 13% occurring once. Findings of the study overall: Prediction of ophthalmopathy progression came a median roughly 7.1 months pre-onset. Most thyroid clonotypes that were expanded above 0.001 also turned up in blood.

This clonotype showed up many times. No antigen is known for it. The CDR3 is made up of 20 amino acids. CDR1 is SEHNR and CDR2 is FQNEAQ in the germline V gene (reference sequence). The germline V and J ends were trimmed by 5 bases and 0 bases, with 28 bases remaining between them. Together with thyroid ultrasound, orbital computed tomography, serum thyroxine and TRAb, clinical symptoms were used for diagnoses. Out of approximately 9.9 ml of fresh peripheral blood came the PBMCs. This sequence originates from a woman in her thirties or forties with Graves' ophthalmopathy. The specimen sequenced was blood. The chain links TRBV7-9 to TRBJ2-5, with D perhaps TRBD1 or TRBD2 (6 bases each). The CDR3 region has the DNA TGTGCCAGCAGCCCGCTGCGCGGGACATTAAAACCGACGTACCAAGAGACCCAGTACTTC. Its translation is CASSPLRGTLKPTYQETQYF.